A single sample gave rise to the 32 T cell receptor beta chains below, sequenced in a study of beta chain features in type 1 diabetes. Reverse transcribing all isolated RNA meant expressed TCRB transcripts were sequenced. Libraries were prepared by immunoSEQ multiplex PCR; TCRdb keeps only in-frame clonotypes and omits some of them. Of about 180,000 clones in the sample, approximately 13% were seen once. Sequencing was performed on central memory CD4+ T cells from blood. Every receptor here comes from a woman between 18 and 30 years old in good health.

J is TRBJ2-5 and V is TRBV6-1; 7 bases line up with TRBD2. Germline V gene lookup returns CDR1 MNHNS and CDR2 SASEGT. The CDR3 sequence is 13 residues long. Trimming took 7 bases from V and 7 from J; bases not matched to a gene: 9. The CDR3 DNA follows: TGTGCCAGCACCGGCGGGAGATGGGGGACCCAGTACTTC. Translated: CASTGGRWGTQYF.

This clone was counted a few times. For the CDR3, the DNA is TGTGCCAGCAGCCCTGGACAGTACAATGAGCAGTTCTTC. Residues: CASSPGQYNEQFF. This chain uses TRBV27 with TRBJ2-1; possibly TRBD1 for D (6 bases). Germline loops: CDR1 MNHEY, CDR2 SMNVEV (reference sequence). There are 13 residues in the CDR3. V lost 6 bases and J lost 4, with 10 bases in between.

This clone has only a few counts. The V gene is TRBV6-5, the J gene TRBJ2-1; TRBD1 matches 7 bases. This CDR3 comprises 12 residues. V was clipped by 6 bases and J by 12 bases; unmatched bases: 8. Germline-derived CDR1 and CDR2 are MNHEY and SVGAGI. Here the CDR3 DNA reads TGTGCCAGCAGGTCCCGACAGGGAATGCAGTTCTTC. Amino acids: CASRSRQGMQFF.

In its sample, this clone was seen a few times. The V gene is TRBV30, the J gene TRBJ1-1, with 7 nucleotides matching TRBD1. CDR3 length: 14 residues. The trim removed 0 bases at V and 2 bases at J, leaving 3 bases unmatched. Per the germline V gene, CDR1 is GTSNPN and CDR2 is SVGIG (reference sequence). The CDR3 here is CAWSVDRVNTEAFF. CDR3 coding DNA: TGTGCCTGGAGTGTAGACAGGGTTAACACTGAAGCTTTCTTT.

The V and J genes are TRBV18 and TRBJ2-5; 9 nucleotides match TRBD1. V lost 4 bases, J lost 1 base, and 7 bases stayed unmatched. This CDR3 spans 16 amino acids. Germline-derived CDR1 and CDR2 are KGHSH and LQKENI. The CDR3 loop is CASSQGQGVFQETQYF. For the CDR3, the DNA is TGTGCCAGCTCACAGGGACAGGGAGTTTTCCAAGAGACCCAGTACTTC.

This clone has a handful of counts. The J gene is TRBJ2-2, the V gene TRBV7-2; D unclear. This CDR3 is 13 amino acids long. CDR1 is SGHTA and CDR2 is FQGNSA in the germline V gene. The V and J ends lost 2 bases and 10 bases respectively, with 11 bases between them. The CDR3 DNA is TGTGCCAGCAGCTTATACGATCGGGTGGAGCTGTTTTTT. This sequence encodes CASSLYDRVELFF.

This clone has only a few counts. The CDR3: CASSLRRGHSTDTQYF. The DNA of the CDR3 is TGTGCCAGCAGTCTTAGAAGGGGGCATAGCACAGATACGCAGTATTTT. This chain links TRBV27 with TRBJ2-3, with 7 bases lining up with TRBD1. Trimming at V came to 5 bases and at J to 0 bases, leaving 8 bases not matched to a gene. The CDR3 covers 16 residues. CDR1 and CDR2 (germline): MNHEY, SMNVEV (reference sequence).

This clone was seen a few times. The chain has TRBV9 and TRBJ2-2; 7 nucleotides agree with TRBD2. The CDR3 is 16 residues long. V shed 0 bases and J 4 bases; nucleotides not matched to a gene: 6. Germline loops: CDR1 SGDLS, CDR2 YYNGEE. Here the CDR3 reads CASSVVGRAPTGELFF. The CDR3 DNA sequence: TGTGCCAGCAGCGTAGTTGGGAGGGCCCCCACCGGGGAGCTGTTTTTT.

This clone was counted a few times. The chain employs TRBV25-1 and TRBJ2-5, with D possibly matching TRBD2 (6 bases). The germline CDR1 and CDR2 sequences are MGHDK and SYGVNS. The CDR3 runs to 14 residues. With 3 bases removed from V and 6 bases from J, the gap between germline ends came to 14 bases. The CDR3: CASSDRRVGKTQYF. The CDR3 nucleotides are TGTGCCAGCAGTGATAGGAGGGTGGGAAAGACCCAGTACTTC.

Comments on this clone: Other DNA sequences of this sample code for an identical CDR3. CDR3 in DNA: TGTGCCAGCACCCTCACAGATACGCAGTATTTT. The encoded protein is CASTLTDTQYF. The rearrangement joins TRBV28 to TRBJ2-3; D unclear. V gave up 7 bases and J gave up 2 bases, with 4 bases separating them. CDR1 is MDHEN and CDR2 is SYDVKM in the germline V gene. CDR3 length equals 11 residues.

This clone was detected a few times. The chain links TRBV27 to TRBJ2-4; tentative D call: TRBD1 (6 bases). Germline CDR1 is MNHEY and CDR2 is SMNVEV (reference sequence). The ends were cut back, 8 bases at V and 7 bases at J, with 24 bases in the middle. The CDR3 covers 16 residues. CDR3 protein: CASAPAPIGGVNIQYF. CDR3 DNA sequence: TGTGCCAGCGCCCCGGCCCCTATAGGGGGAGTTAACATTCAGTACTTC.

J is TRBJ2-3 and V is TRBV29-1; D call uncertain. Germline V gives CDR1 SQVTM, CDR2 ANQGSEA. The CDR3 extends over 14 amino acids. The V gene lost 1 base and the J gene lost 0 bases, with 8 bases spanning the gap. CDR3 in DNA: TGCAGCGTTGAAGCCAAAACTAGCACAGATACGCAGTATTTT. It specifies CSVEAKTSTDTQYF.

This clone was observed a few times. This CDR3 is CASSYSGTGAFF. The CDR3 nucleotides read TGTGCCAGCAGTTACTCGGGAACAGGAGCTTTCTTT. The J gene is TRBJ1-1, the V gene TRBV6-5, with a weak D call TRBD1 (5 bases). Trimming took off 0 bases at V and 10 bases at J, with 9 bases between the two ends. CDR1 MNHEY and CDR2 SVGAGI come from the germline V gene. The CDR3 has 12 residues.

The chain is built from TRBV5-6 and TRBJ1-1; D gene uncertain. Trimming removed 1 base from V and 1 base from J, with 5 bases in between. This CDR3 contains 13 residues. CDR1 and CDR2 (germline): SGHDT, YYEEEE. This chain's CDR3 is CASSLTGNTEAFF. CDR3 nucleotides: TGTGCCAGCAGCTTGACCGGGAACACTGAAGCTTTCTTT.

This clone was observed a handful of times. J is TRBJ1-5 and V is TRBV29-1, with 9 bases lining up with TRBD1. The J segment lost 4 bases and the V segment lost 4 bases, leaving 5 bases of the junction unmatched. In germline, CDR1 is SQVTM, CDR2 ANQGSEA. CDR3 size: 14 residues. The CDR3 sequence: CSVAHRGLNQPQHF. CDR3 nucleotides: TGCAGCGTTGCGCACAGGGGGCTGAATCAGCCCCAGCATTTT. Supplemented by reference TRBV29-1 and TRBJ1-5, the full variable domain reads SAVISQKPSRDICQRGTSLTIQCQVDSQVTMMFWYRQQPGQSLTLIATANQGSEATYESGFVIDKFPISRPNLTFSTLTVSNMSPEDSSIYLCSVAHRGLNQPQHFGDGTRLSIL.

V is TRBV7-2 and J is TRBJ1-1, with TRBD1 matching 8 bases. The CDR3 has 15 residues. CDR1 is SGHTA and CDR2 is FQGNSA in the germline V gene. V dropped 3 bases and J dropped 5; count of bases not matched to a gene: 8. The CDR3 coding sequence is TGTGCCAGCAGCTTCACTTTCGACAGGGGAACTGAAGCTTTCTTT. Translated, it gives CASSFTFDRGTEAFF.

V is TRBV5-4 and J is TRBJ1-1; TRBD1 matches 9 bases. CDR1 SGHNT and CDR2 YYREEE come from the germline V gene (reference sequence). Germline trimming cut 4 bases from V and 5 bases from J; bases unmatched to any gene: 6. The CDR3 runs 14 residues. The CDR3 DNA reads TGTGCCAGCAGCCCCTGGACAGGGGAGACTGAAGCTTTCTTT. The encoded protein is CASSPWTGETEAFF.

The rearrangement links TRBV7-3 to TRBJ2-2; 8 bases are shared with TRBD1. The germline V gene has CDR1 SGHTA and CDR2 FQGTGA. This CDR3 is built from 14 residues. With V trimmed by 6 bases and J by 8 bases, 8 bases remained unmatched. Here the CDR3 reads CASSSGQAQGELFF. In DNA, the CDR3 is TGTGCCAGCAGTTCGGGACAGGCCCAGGGGGAGCTGTTTTTT.

This sequence joins TRBV7-9 and TRBJ2-7, with TRBD1 matching 12 bases. The CDR3 consists of 14 residues. Germline CDR1 is SEHNR and CDR2 is FQNEAQ (reference sequence). V shed 4 bases and J 7 bases; nucleotides not matched to a gene: 5. The CDR3 loop is CASSSGTGGGEQYF. CDR3 bases: TGTGCCAGCAGCTCCGGGACAGGGGGCGGGGAGCAGTACTTC. Filled out from reference TRBV7-9 and TRBJ2-7, the complete variable domain reads DTGVSQNPRHKITKRGQNVTFRCDPISEHNRLYWYRQTLGQGPEFLTYFQNEAQLEKSRLLSDRFSAERPKGSFSTLEIQRTEQGDSAMYLCASSSGTGGGEQYFGPGTRLTVT.

This rearrangement joins TRBV25-1 to TRBJ2-5; D perhaps matches TRBD1 (6 bases). The CDR3 consists of 13 residues. Per the germline V gene, CDR1 is MGHDK and CDR2 is SYGVNS. The germline V and J ends were trimmed by 7 bases and 7 bases, with 16 bases remaining between them. CDR3 amino acids: CASTGHRSGTQYF. The CDR3 DNA reads as TGTGCCAGCACGGGACACCGATCAGGGACCCAGTACTTC. Using reference TRBV25-1 and TRBJ2-5 for the parts outside the CDR3, the full variable domain is EADIYQTPRYLVIGTGKKITLECSQTMGHDKMYWYQQDPGMELHLIHYSYGVNSTEKGDLSSESTVSRIRTEHFPLTLESARPSHTSQYLCASTGHRSGTQYFGPGTRLLVL.

V usage is TRBV11-3 and J usage is TRBJ2-1; 12 bases agree with TRBD2. V was clipped by 5 bases and J by 3 bases; unmatched bases: 11. Germline V gene data show CDR1 as SGHNT and CDR2 as YENEEA. The CDR3 is 18 amino acids. The CDR3 region is CASSPGWTSGTNYNEQFF. The CDR3 DNA is TGTGCCAGCAGCCCCGGGTGGACTAGCGGGACCAACTACAATGAGCAGTTCTTC.

This clone was recorded a few times. The chain uses TRBV28 and TRBJ1-2; D is unclear. The ends were cut back, 6 bases at V and 0 bases at J, with 8 bases in the middle. The length of the CDR3 is 13 residues. Germline V gives CDR1 MDHEN, CDR2 SYDVKM. The CDR3 DNA reads TGTGCCAGCAGAAAGAGTTCTAACTATGGCTACACCTTC. The encoded protein is CASRKSSNYGYTF.

This clone came up a few times. The chain has TRBV7-9 and TRBJ1-2, with D unresolved. The V and J ends lost 5 bases and 8 bases respectively, with 12 bases between them. Germline V gene lookup returns CDR1 SEHNR and CDR2 FQNEAQ (reference sequence). This CDR3 is built from 12 residues. CDR3 nucleotides: TGTGCCAGCAGCCCTAGTGAGCGGGGCTACACCTTC. Translating gives CASSPSERGYTF.

In its sample, this clone was seen a few times. The genes are TRBV7-2 and TRBJ2-1; D is possibly TRBD2 (7 bases). Between the trimmed V and J ends, which lost 6 bases and 9 bases, there was a span of 15 bases. Per the germline V gene, CDR1 is SGHTA and CDR2 is FQGNSA. The CDR3 has 13 residues. The CDR3: CASSRGGRGEQFF. The CDR3 nucleotides read TGTGCCAGCAGTAGGGGGGGACGGGGTGAGCAGTTCTTC. Using reference TRBV7-2 and TRBJ2-1 for the parts outside the CDR3, the full variable domain is GAGVSQSPSNKVTEKGKDVELRCDPISGHTALYWYRQSLGQGLEFLIYFQGNSAPDKSGLPSDRFSAERTGGSVSTLTIQRTQQEDSAVYLCASSRGGRGEQFFGPGTRLTVL.

This clone was detected many times. The CDR3 protein is CASSPREARTDTQYF. CDR3 nucleotide sequence: TGTGCCAGCTCACCACGGGAGGCCCGCACAGATACGCAGTATTTT. This chain links TRBV18 with TRBJ2-3; D may be TRBD2 (6 bases). This CDR3 spans 15 amino acids. CDR1 is KGHSH and CDR2 is LQKENI in the germline V gene. The ends were cut back, 1 base at V and 1 base at J, with 9 bases in the middle.

In its sample, this clone was seen a few times. V gene TRBV29-1 combines with J gene TRBJ2-3; a weak D match, TRBD2 (5 bases). The V and J ends lost 2 bases and 2 bases respectively, with 26 bases between them. Germline V gene sequence: CDR1 SQVTM, CDR2 ANQGSEA. The CDR3 covers 19 residues. The CDR3 region is CSVEKRELEALRHTDTQYF. Here the CDR3 DNA reads TGCAGCGTTGAAAAACGGGAACTGGAGGCTCTGCGGCACACAGATACGCAGTATTTT.

This chain links TRBV7-2 with TRBJ2-7; 8 nucleotides agree with TRBD2. Germline loops: CDR1 SGHTA, CDR2 FQGNSA. This CDR3 comprises 15 residues. V was pared by 5 bases and J by 0 bases, with 6 bases of the junction left unmatched. The CDR3 is CASSRGGASSYEQYF. CDR3 bases: TGTGCCAGCAGCCGGGGGGGCGCCAGCTCCTACGAGCAGTACTTC.

The sample holds a few counts of this clone. V gene TRBV30 combines with J gene TRBJ2-2; 11 bases line up with TRBD1. The germline V gene encodes CDR1 GTSNPN and CDR2 SVGIG (reference sequence). The CDR3 has 15 amino acids. Germline trimming cut 5 bases from V and 1 base from J; bases unmatched to any gene: 3. Here the CDR3 reads CAWGQGAQNTGELFF. The CDR3 nucleotides read TGTGCCTGGGGACAGGGGGCCCAGAACACCGGGGAGCTGTTTTTT. Looking up the rest from reference TRBV30 and TRBJ2-2 gives the full variable domain: SQTIHQWPATLVQPVGSPLSLECTVEGTSNPNLYWYRQAAGRGLQLLFYSVGIGQISSEVPQNLSASRPQDRQFILSSKKLLLSDSGFYLCAWGQGAQNTGELFFGEGSRLTVL.

In this sample, this clone turned up a few times. The chain is built from TRBV29-1 and TRBJ1-4; D gene uncertain. The CDR3 is made up of 11 amino acids. V was cut by 3 bases and J by 10 bases, with 9 bases left in between. Germline lookup yields CDR1 SQVTM and CDR2 ANQGSEA. The CDR3 reads CSVDGRGKLFF. For the CDR3, the DNA is TGCAGCGTTGATGGTCGGGGAAAACTGTTTTTT.

The rearrangement joins TRBV30 to TRBJ1-2; no clear D. Looked up from germline, CDR1 is GTSNPN and CDR2 is SVGIG (reference sequence). The CDR3 length is 14 residues. Trimming shortened V by 0 bases and J by 0 bases, and 8 bases separated the two germline ends. DNA for the CDR3: TGTGCCTGGAGTGTAAATCAGGCTAACTATGGCTACACCTTC. Amino acids: CAWSVNQANYGYTF.

This clone was seen a handful of times. The chain carries TRBV27 and TRBJ2-7, with 9 bases that match TRBD1. V gave up 5 bases and J gave up 4 bases; unmatched junction bases: 6. Per germline, CDR1 MNHEY and CDR2 SMNVEV (reference sequence). The CDR3 runs 14 residues. The CDR3 region is CASSPTGGIYEQYF. The CDR3 nucleotides are TGTGCCAGCAGTCCTACAGGGGGCATTTACGAGCAGTACTTC.

This clone was observed a few times. The chain employs TRBV7-2 and TRBJ1-2; the match to TRBD1 covers 7 bases. Germline CDR1 SGHTA, CDR2 FQGNSA. The CDR3 spans 15 residues. V was pared by 0 bases and J by 8 bases, with 9 bases of the junction left unmatched. The CDR3 nucleotides read TGTGCCAGCAGCTTAGCGCGGAGGGGGCAGGGGGGCTACACCTTC. This sequence encodes CASSLARRGQGGYTF.